This T cell receptor beta chain was identified in a study of cytomegalovirus exposure and HLA in healthy donors. V lost 0 bases to trimming and J lost 4 bases; unmatched junction nucleotides: 9. CDR1 is MNHEY and CDR2 is SMNVEV in the germline V gene (reference sequence). There are 18 residues in the CDR3. Study-level findings and limits: Cytomegalovirus association was assigned to about 150 TCR beta chains. The study found most TCR sequences rare, yet found some public TCRs in many donors. High specificity and sensitivity for cytomegalovirus status were reported for the classifier.

Profiling relied on immunoSEQ multiplex PCR, and the TCRdb table lists in-frame clones only, not all of them. The sample yields 120,000 to 150,000 clones, approximately 86% seen once. As regards this clone: Its antigen remains unidentified.

V is TRBV27 and J is TRBJ2-2, with 9 bases lining up with TRBD1. The sequencing sample was made of PBMCs. The TCR sequence derives from a man aged 18 to 29 in good health and CMV-seropositive. The chain's CDR3 is CASSLSFTDRGVTGELFF. Here the CDR3 DNA reads TGTGCCAGCAGTTTATCTTTTACCGACAGGGGGGTCACCGGGGAGCTGTTTTTT.